The 5 T cell receptor beta chains presented below share a single source sample, sequenced in a study of blood T cell repertoires in COVID-19. TCRdb keeps only in-frame clones here, not all; method: immunoSEQ multiplex PCR. This sample has around 60,000 clones, with about 92% found just once. The sample taken for sequencing was peripheral blood. These receptors were obtained from a man aged 60 to 75 with acute or convalescent COVID-19.

The CDR3 nucleotides read TGTGCCAGCAGCCCCCAGGGGGCCCGCACAGATACGCAGTATTTT. Amino acid sequence: CASSPQGARTDTQYF. The genes are TRBV9 and TRBJ2-3; 8 bases align to TRBD1. Per the germline V gene, CDR1 is SGDLS and CDR2 is YYNGEE. The CDR3 loop spans 15 amino acids. Germline trimming cut 4 bases from V and 1 base from J; bases unmatched to any gene: 5.

J is TRBJ2-3 and V is TRBV4-1; weak D call: TRBD2 (6 bases). The CDR3 covers 14 residues. Germline-derived CDR1 and CDR2 are MGHRA and YSYEKL. V shed 0 bases and J shed 3 bases, with 7 bases lying between them. In nucleotides, the CDR3 is TGCGCCAGCAGCCAAGAAGGGACTACAGATACGCAGTATTTT. It translates to CASSQEGTTDTQYF.

J is TRBJ2-7 and V is TRBV5-1, with 16 bases fitting TRBD2. CDR3 length: 18 amino acids. Germline V gene data show CDR1 as SGHRS and CDR2 as YFSETQ. J lost 2 bases, V lost 3 bases, and 8 bases had no gene match. CDR3 nucleotide sequence: TGCGCCAGCAGCTCCCGTCCCGGGACTAGCGGGGGGGCCTACGAGCAGTACTTC. It encodes CASSSRPGTSGGAYEQYF.

This clone was counted only a few times. The rearrangement joins TRBV6-5 to TRBJ1-2; D gene uncertain. This CDR3 contains 12 residues. Germline V gene data show CDR1 as MNHEY and CDR2 as SVGAGI. V gave up 8 bases and J gave up 2 bases, with 9 bases separating them. Here the CDR3 reads CASPGGNYGYTF. Here the CDR3 DNA reads TGTGCCAGCCCGGGAGGGAACTATGGCTACACCTTC.

This clone was counted once. The genes are TRBV19 and TRBJ1-1; 10 positions agree with TRBD1. The junction had 3 bases not matched to a gene; V was cut back by 6 bases and J by 5 bases. The V gene's germline CDR1 is LNHDA and CDR2 SQIVND (reference sequence). The CDR3 runs 13 residues. The CDR3 DNA sequence: TGTGCCAGTAGGACAGGGGGCGGGACTGAAGCTTTCTTT. Protein: CASRTGGGTEAFF.